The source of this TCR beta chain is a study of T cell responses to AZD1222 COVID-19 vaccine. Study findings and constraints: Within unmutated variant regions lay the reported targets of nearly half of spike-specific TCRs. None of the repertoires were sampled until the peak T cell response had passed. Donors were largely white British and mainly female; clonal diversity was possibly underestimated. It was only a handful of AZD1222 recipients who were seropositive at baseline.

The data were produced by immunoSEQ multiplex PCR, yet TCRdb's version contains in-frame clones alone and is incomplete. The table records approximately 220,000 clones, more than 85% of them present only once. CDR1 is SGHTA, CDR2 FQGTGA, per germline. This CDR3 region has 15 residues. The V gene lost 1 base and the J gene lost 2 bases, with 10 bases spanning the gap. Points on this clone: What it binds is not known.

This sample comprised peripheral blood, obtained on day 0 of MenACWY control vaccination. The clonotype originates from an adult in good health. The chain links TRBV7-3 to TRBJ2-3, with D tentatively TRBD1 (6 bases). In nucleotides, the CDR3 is TGTGCCAGCAGCTTAATTGGGGGCCCCACAGATACGCAGTATTTT. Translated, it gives CASSLIGGPTDTQYF.